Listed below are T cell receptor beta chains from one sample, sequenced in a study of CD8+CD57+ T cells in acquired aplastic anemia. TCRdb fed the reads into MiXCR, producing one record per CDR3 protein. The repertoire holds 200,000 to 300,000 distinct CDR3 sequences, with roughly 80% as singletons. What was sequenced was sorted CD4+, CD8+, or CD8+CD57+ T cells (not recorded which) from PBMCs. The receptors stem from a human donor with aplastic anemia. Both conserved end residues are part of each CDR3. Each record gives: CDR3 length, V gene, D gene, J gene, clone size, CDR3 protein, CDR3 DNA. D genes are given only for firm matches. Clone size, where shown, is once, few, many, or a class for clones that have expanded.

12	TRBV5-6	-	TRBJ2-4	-	CASSWEGDIQYF	TGTGCCAGCAGCTGGGAGGGGGACATTCAGTACTTC
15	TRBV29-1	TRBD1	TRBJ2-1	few	CSVERGTGQADEQFF	TGCAGCGTTGAGAGGGGGACCGGACAGGCGGACGAGCAGTTCTTC
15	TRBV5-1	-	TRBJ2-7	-	CASSLGPDASYEQYF	TGCGCCAGCAGCTTGGGGCCTGACGCCTCGTACGAGCAGTACTTC
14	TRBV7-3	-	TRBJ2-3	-	CASSLVGGAATQQF	TGTGCCAGCAGCTTAGTCGGCGGGGCGGCTACGCAGCAGTTT
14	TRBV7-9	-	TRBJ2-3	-	CASSLDRLPSPQHF	TGTGCCAGCAGCTTGGACAGATTACCTTCTCCCCAGCACTTT
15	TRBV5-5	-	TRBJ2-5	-	CASSLLDPWGETQYF	TGTGCCAGCAGCTTGTTAGACCCTTGGGGAGAGACCCAGTACTTC
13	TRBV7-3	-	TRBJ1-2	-	CASSQGLAGGTHF	TGCGCCAGCAGCCAAGGCCTTGCAGGTGGCACCCACTTC
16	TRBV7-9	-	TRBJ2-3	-	CASSSAPADTQYFQYF	-
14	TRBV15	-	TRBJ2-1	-	CATSGRGNSDEQFF	TGTGCCACCAGCGGGAGAGGGAACAGCGATGAGCAGTTCTTC
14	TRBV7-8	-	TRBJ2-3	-	CASSLSCGPDPQYF	TGTGCCAGCAGCTTGTCGTGTGGTCCCGATCCGCAGTATTTT
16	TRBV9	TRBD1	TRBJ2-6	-	CASSVGGQSTDTHLTF	TGTGCCAGCAGCGTAGGGGGACAGAGCACAGATACGCACCTGACTTTC
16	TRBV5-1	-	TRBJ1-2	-	CASSEDWGNSNYGYTF	TGCGCCAGCAGCGAGGACTGGGGGAATTCTAACTATGGCTACACCTTC
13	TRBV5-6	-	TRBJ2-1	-	CASSFERAGGQFF	TGTGCCAGCAGCTTCGAGAGGGCGGGTGGACAGTTCTTC
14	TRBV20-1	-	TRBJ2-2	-	CSARSLGRNGELFF	TGCAGTGCTAGAAGTTTGGGACGCAACGGGGAGCTGTTTTTT
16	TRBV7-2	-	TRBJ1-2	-	CASSPGGHALVRSYTF	TGTGCCAGCAGCCCCGGGGGGCACGCGCTAGTACGCAGTTACACCTTC
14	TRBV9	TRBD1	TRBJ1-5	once	CASSEGDRGQDHDF	TGTGCCAGCAGTGAAGGGGACAGGGGCCAGGACCATGATTTT
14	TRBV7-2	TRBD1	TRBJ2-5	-	CASSLTGVADNDYF	TGTGCCAGCAGCTTGACAGGGGTGGCAGACAATGACTACTTC
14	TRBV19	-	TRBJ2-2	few	CASSSGSSPGELFF	TGTGCCAGTAGTTCAGGGTCTAGTCCCGGGGAGCTGTTTTTT
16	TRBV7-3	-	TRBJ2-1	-	CASSPQGTWGGDQQFF	TGTGCCAGCAGCCCACAGGGGACCTGGGGAGGCGACCAGCAGTTCTTC
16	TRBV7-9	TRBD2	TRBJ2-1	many	CASSPRTSGGFNEQFF	TGTGCCAGCAGCCCCCGGACTAGCGGGGGGTTCAATGAGCAGTTCTTC
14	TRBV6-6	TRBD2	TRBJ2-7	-	CASSSSGVPYEQYF	TGTGCCAGCAGCTCTAGCGGGGTACCCTACGAGCAGTACTTC
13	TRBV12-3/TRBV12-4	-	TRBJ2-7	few	CASSPGSPYEQYF	TGTGCCAGCAGCCCAGGCAGTCCCTACGAGCAGTACTTC
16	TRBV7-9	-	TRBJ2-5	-	CASSVGGRADTETQYF	TGTGCCAGCAGCGTAGGCGGGCGGGCCGATACGGAGACCCAGTACTTC
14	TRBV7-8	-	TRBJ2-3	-	CASSLRSGTDPQYF	TGTGCCAGCAGCTTGAGGTCCGGTACCGATCCGCAGTATTTT
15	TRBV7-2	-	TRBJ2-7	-	CASSELTPVIYVQYF	TGTGCCAGCAGCGAACTGACTCCCGTGATCTACGTGCAGTACTTC
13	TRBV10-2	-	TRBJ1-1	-	CASSEYGRGEAFF	TGCGCCAGCAGTGAGTATGGTAGGGGTGAAGCTTTCTTT
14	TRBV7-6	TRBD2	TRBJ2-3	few	CASTLAGVPSGANF	TGTGCCAGCACCCTAGCGGGGGTCCCCTCTGGGGCCAACTTT
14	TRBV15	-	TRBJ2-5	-	CASSETHVQETQYF	TGTGCCAGCAGCGAGACTCACGTTCAAGAGACCCAGTACTTC
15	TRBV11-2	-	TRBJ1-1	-	CASSWDGGGNTEAFF	TGTGCCAGCAGCTGGGACGGGGGGGGGAACACTGAAGCTTTCTTT
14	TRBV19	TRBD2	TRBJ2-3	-	CASSLAGGPDNQYF	TGTGCCAGTAGTTTAGCGGGAGGTCCCGACAATCAGTATTTT
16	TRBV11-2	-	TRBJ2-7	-	CASSLDLTAGIYEQYF	TGTGCCAGCAGCTTAGATCTGACAGCAGGGATCTACGAGCAGTACTTC
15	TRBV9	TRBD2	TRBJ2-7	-	CASGAGENIHYFEYF	TGTGCCAGCGGAGCGGGAGAGAACATTCACTACTTCGAGTACTTC
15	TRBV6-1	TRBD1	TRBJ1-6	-	CASSQGGGYSSPLHF	TGTGCCAGCAGCCAGGGGGGCGGCTATAGTTCACCCCTCCACTTT
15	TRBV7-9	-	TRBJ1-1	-	CASSYSWGITTAAFF	TGTGCCAGCAGCTATAGCTGGGGGATCACCACAGCAGCTTTCTTT
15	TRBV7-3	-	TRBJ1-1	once	CASSLSGGAITEQFF	TGTGCCAGCAGCCTCAGCGGGGGGGCGATCACTGAGCAGTTCTTT
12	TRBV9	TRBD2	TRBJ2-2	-	CASSFVPGGMFF	TGTGCCAGCAGCTTCGTACCCGGGGGGATGTTTTTT
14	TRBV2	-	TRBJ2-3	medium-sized	CAAGRATSTDTQYF	TGTGCCGCCGGACGGGCGACTAGCACAGATACGCAGTATTTT
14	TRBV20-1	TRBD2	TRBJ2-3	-	CSARARGGADTQYF	TGCAGTGCTAGGGCGCGGGGGGGAGCAGATACGCAGTATTTT
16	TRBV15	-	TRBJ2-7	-	CATSRDLGTERYEQYF	TGTGCCACCAGCAGAGATCTTGGTACAGAGAGATACGAGCAGTACTTC
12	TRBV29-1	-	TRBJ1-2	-	CSVGTQTNGYTF	TGCAGCGTTGGGACTCAGACGAATGGCTACACCTTC
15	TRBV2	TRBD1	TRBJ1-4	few	CASRGQGVANEKLFF	TGTGCCAGCAGAGGACAGGGGGTTGCGAATGAAAAACTGTTTTTT
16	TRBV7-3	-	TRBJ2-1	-	CASSLSGGGEDDAQFF	TGTGCCAGCAGCTTATCAGGCGGAGGGGAGGATGATGCGCAGTTCTTC
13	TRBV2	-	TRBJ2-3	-	CASSSQATGTEQF	TGTGCCAGCAGCTCACAGGCCACAGGCACGGAGCAGTTT
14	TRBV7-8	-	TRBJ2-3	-	CASSLADGHDTEYF	TGTGCCAGCAGCTTAGCGGATGGTCACGATACGGAGTATTTT
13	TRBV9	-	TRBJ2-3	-	CASRDGTGSNEQF	TGTGCCAGCAGGGACGGCACAGGATCTAACGAGCAGTTT
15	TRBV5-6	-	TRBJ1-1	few	CASSPVHAGNTEAFF	TGTGCCAGCAGCCCCGTTCACGCAGGGAACACTGAAGCTTTCTTT
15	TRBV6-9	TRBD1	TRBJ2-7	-	CASSYPGTGRYEQYF	TGTGCCAGCAGTTACCCGGGGACAGGGCGCTACGAGCAGTACTTC
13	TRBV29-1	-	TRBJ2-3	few	CSVAPGGDYTQYF	TGCAGCGTTGCCCCTGGGGGAGATTATACGCAGTATTTT